This TCR beta chain was sequenced during a study of T cell repertoires in cytomegalovirus infection. Study context: Both CMV infection and a matching HLA type were indicated by public TCR beta signatures.

Germline CDR1 and CDR2: MNHNS and SASEGT. CDR3 length equals 17 residues. After removal of 5 bases from V and 0 bases from J, the junction contained 9 bases not matched to a gene. This clonotype was detected only a few times. The target antigen is unknown. TCRdb itself ran the reads through MiXCR, one entry per CDR3 protein. The repertoire holds roughly 230,000 distinct CDR3 sequences, with over 15% as singletons. Study results and limitations: Accumulated public TCR beta family frequency recognized individuals carrying CMV together with the relevant HLA. CMV-specific TCR beta clonotypes restricted by HLA-C were the ones dominating the ex vivo response.

This clonotype originated in a human donor in good health (CMV status not recorded). Some clones in this sample may be carry-over from other donors' samples. Source material: CD8+ T cells from PBMCs. This chain uses TRBV6-1 with TRBJ2-2, with 7 bases fitting TRBD1. CDR3 residues: CASSYGDRLSNTGELFF. In DNA, the CDR3 is TGTGCCAGCAGTTACGGGGACAGACTCTCGAACACCGGGGAGCTGTTTTTT.